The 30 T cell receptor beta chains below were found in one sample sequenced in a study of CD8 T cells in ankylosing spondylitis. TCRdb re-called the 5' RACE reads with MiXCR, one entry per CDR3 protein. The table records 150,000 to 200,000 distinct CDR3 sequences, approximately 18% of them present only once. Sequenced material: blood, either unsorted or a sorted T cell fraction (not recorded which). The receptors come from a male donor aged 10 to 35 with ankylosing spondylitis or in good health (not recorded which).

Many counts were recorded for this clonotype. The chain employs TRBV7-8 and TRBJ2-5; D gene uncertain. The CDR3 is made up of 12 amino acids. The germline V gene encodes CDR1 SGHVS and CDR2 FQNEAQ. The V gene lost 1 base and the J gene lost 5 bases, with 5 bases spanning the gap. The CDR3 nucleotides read TGTGCCAGCAGCTTAGGGTTGGAGACCCAGTACTTC. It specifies CASSLGLETQYF.

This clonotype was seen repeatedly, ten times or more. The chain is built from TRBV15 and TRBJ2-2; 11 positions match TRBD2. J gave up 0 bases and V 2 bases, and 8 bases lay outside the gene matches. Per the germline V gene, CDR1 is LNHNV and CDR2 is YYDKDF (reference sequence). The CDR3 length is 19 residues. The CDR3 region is CATSRPPGLAVANTGELFF. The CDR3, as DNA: TGTGCCACCAGCAGACCACCGGGACTAGCGGTCGCGAACACCGGGGAGCTGTTTTTT.

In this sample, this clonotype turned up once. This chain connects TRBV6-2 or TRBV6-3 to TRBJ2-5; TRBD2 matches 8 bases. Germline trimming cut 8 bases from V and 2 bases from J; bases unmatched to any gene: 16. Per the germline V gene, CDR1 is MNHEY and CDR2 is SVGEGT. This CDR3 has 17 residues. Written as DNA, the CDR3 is TGTGCCAGCGGTTTCGAATTGGCGGGAGGCGCACAAGAGACCCAGTACTTC. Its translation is CASGFELAGGAQETQYF.

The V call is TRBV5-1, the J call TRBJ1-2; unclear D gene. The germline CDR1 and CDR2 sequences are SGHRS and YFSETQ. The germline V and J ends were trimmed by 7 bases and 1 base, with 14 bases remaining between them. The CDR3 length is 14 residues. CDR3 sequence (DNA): TGCGCCAGCCAGCGTCCGGGCAGTAACTATGGCTACACCTTC. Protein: CASQRPGSNYGYTF.

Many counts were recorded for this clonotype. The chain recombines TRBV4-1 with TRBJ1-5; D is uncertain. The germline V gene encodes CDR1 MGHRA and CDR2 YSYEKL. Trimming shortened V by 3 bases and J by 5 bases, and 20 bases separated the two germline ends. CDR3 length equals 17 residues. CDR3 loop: CASSQPARTGFDQPQHF. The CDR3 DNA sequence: TGCGCCAGCAGCCAGCCCGCGCGGACGGGGTTTGATCAGCCCCAGCATTTT.

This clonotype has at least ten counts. The CDR3 nucleotides are TGTGCCAGCAGCTTCGATACAGGAACCGGGGAGCTGTTTTTT. Residues: CASSFDTGTGELFF. V usage is TRBV11-3 and J usage is TRBJ2-2; possibly TRBD1 for D (5 bases). CDR1 and CDR2 from the germline V gene are SGHNT and YENEEA. V was trimmed by 3 bases and J by 5 bases, leaving 10 bases between them. The CDR3 totals 14 residues.

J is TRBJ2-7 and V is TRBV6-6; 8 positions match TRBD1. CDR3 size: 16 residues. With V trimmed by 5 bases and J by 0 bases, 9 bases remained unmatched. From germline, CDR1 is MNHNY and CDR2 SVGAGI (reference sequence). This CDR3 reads CASSPTGGTDSYEQYV. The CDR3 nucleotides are TGTGCCAGCAGTCCCACAGGGGGGACAGACTCCTACGAGCAGTACGTC.

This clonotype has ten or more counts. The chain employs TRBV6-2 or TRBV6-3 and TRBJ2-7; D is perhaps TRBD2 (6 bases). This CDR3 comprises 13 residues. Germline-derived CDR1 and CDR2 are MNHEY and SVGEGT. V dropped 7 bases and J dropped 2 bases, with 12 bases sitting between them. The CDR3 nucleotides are TGTGCCAGCATTGGGGACTTAACCTACGAGCAGTACTTC. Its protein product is CASIGDLTYEQYF.

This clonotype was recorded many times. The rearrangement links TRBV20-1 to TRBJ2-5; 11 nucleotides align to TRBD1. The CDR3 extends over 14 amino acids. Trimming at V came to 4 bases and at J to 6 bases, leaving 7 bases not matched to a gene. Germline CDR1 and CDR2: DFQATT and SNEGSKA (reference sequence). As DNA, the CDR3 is TGCAGTGCTATCGGGGACAGGGGGATGCAGACCCAGTACTTC. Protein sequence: CSAIGDRGMQTQYF.

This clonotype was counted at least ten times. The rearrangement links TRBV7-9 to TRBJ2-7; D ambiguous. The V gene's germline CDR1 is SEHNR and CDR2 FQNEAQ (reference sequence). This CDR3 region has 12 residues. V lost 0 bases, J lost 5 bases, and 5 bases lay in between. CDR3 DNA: TGTGCCAGCAGCTTAGCTTTGGACGAGCAGTACTTC. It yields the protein CASSLALDEQYF.

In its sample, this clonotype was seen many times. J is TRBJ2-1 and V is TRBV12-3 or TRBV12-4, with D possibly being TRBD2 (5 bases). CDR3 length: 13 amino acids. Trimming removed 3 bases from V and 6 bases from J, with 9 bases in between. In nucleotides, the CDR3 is TGTGCCAGCAGTTTTCCCGGAGGCAATGAGCAGTTCTTC. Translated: CASSFPGGNEQFF.

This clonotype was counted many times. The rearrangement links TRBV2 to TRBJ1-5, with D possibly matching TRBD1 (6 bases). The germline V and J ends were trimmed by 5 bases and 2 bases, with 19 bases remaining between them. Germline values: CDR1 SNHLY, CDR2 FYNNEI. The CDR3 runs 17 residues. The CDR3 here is CASSPTTQGLGNQPQHF. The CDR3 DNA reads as TGTGCCAGCAGTCCAACAACACAGGGCTTGGGCAATCAGCCCCAGCATTTT. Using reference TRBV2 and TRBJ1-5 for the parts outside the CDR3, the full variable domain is EPEVTQTPSHQVTQMGQEVILRCVPISNHLYFYWYRQILGQKVEFLVSFYNNEISEKSEIFDDQFSVERPDGSNFTLKIRSTKLEDSAMYFCASSPTTQGLGNQPQHFGDGTRLSIL.

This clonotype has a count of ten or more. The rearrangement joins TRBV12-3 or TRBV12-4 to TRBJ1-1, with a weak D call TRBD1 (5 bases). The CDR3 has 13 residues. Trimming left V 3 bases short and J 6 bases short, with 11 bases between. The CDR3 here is CASSFVSGAEAFF. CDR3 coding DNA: TGTGCCAGCAGTTTCGTGTCGGGGGCTGAAGCTTTCTTT.

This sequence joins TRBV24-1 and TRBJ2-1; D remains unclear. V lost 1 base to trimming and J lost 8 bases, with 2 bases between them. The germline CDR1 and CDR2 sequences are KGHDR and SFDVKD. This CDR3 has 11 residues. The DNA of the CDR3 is TGTGCCACCAGTGATTTCTATGAGCAGTTCTTC. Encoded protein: CATSDFYEQFF.

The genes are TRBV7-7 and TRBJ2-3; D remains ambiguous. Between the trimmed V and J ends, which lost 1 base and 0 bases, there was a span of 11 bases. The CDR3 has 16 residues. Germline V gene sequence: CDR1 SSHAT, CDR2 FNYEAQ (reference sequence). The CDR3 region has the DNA TGTGCCAGCAGCTTAGGGGCAGCAACTAGCACAGATACGCAGTATTTT. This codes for CASSLGAATSTDTQYF. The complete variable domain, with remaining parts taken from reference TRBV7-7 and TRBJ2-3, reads GAGVSQSPRYKVTKRGQDVTLRCDPISSHATLYWYQQALGQGPEFLTYFNYEAQPDKSGLPSDRFSAERPEGSISTLTIQRTEQRDSAMYRCASSLGAATSTDTQYFGPGTRLTVL.

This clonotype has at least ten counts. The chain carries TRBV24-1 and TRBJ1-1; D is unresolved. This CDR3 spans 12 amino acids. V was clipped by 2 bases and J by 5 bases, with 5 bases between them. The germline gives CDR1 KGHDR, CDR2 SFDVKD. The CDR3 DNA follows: TGTGCCACCAGTGATTCGGAGACTGAAGCTTTCTTT. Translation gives CATSDSETEAFF.

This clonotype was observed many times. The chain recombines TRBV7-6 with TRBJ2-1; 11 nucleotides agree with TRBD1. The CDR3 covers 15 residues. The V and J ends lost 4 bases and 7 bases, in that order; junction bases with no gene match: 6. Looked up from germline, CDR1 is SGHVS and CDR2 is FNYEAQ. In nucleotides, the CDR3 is TGTGCCAGCAGCTCGAGGGGGACAGGGGGGAATGAGCAGTTCTTC. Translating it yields CASSSRGTGGNEQFF.

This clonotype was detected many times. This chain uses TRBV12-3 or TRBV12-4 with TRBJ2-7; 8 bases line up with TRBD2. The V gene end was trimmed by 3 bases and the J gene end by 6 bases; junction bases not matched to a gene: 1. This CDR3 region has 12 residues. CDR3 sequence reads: CASSFGLAEQYV. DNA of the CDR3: TGTGCCAGCAGTTTTGGACTAGCCGAGCAGTACGTC.

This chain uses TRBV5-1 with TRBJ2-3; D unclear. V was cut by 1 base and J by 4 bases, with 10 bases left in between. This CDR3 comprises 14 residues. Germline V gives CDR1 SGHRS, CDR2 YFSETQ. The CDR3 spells CASSLQTGADTQYF. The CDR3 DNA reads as TGCGCCAGCAGCTTGCAAACGGGTGCAGATACGCAGTATTTT.

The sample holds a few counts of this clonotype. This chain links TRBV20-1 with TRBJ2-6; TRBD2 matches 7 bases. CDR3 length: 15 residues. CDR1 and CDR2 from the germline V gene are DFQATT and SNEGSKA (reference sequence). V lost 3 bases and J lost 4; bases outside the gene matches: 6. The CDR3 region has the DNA TGCAGTGCTAGGGGGGAGGGCTCCGGGGCCAACGTCCTGACTTTC. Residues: CSARGEGSGANVLTF.

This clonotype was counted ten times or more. The CDR3 bases are TGTGCCAGCAGCCTACAGGGTTGGAGCAATCAGCCCCAGCATTTT. This codes for CASSLQGWSNQPQHF. The chain uses TRBV5-5 and TRBJ1-5; D is possibly TRBD1 (6 bases). The CDR3 runs 15 residues. Trimming left V 4 bases short and J 1 base short, with 12 bases between. The germline V gene encodes CDR1 SGHKS and CDR2 YYEKEE (reference sequence).

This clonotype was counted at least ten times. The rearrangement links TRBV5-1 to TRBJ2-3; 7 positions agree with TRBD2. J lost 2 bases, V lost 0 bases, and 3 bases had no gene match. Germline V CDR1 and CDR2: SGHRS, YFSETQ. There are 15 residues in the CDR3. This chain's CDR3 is CASSLVSGYTDTQYF. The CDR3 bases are TGCGCCAGCAGCTTGGTTAGCGGGTACACAGATACGCAGTATTTT. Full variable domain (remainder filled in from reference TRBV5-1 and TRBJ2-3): KAGVTQTPRYLIKTRGQQVTLSCSPISGHRSVSWYQQTPGQGLQFLFEYFSETQRNKGNFPGRFSGRQFSNSRSEMNVSTLELGDSALYLCASSLVSGYTDTQYFGPGTRLTVL.

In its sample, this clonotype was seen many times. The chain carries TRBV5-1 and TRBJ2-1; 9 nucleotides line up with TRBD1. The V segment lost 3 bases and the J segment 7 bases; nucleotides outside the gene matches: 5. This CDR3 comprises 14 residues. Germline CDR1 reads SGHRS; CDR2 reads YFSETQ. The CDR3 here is CASSSDRGVNEQFF. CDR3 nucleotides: TGCGCCAGCAGCTCGGACAGGGGAGTGAATGAGCAGTTCTTC. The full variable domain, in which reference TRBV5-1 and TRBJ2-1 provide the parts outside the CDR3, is KAGVTQTPRYLIKTRGQQVTLSCSPISGHRSVSWYQQTPGQGLQFLFEYFSETQRNKGNFPGRFSGRQFSNSRSEMNVSTLELGDSALYLCASSSDRGVNEQFFGPGTRLTVL.

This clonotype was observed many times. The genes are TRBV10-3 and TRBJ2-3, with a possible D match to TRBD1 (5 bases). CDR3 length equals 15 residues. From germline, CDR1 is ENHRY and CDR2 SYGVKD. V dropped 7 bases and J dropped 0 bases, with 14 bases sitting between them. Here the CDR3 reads CAINTGVLSTDTQYF. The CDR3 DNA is TGTGCCATCAATACAGGCGTCTTAAGCACAGATACGCAGTATTTT.

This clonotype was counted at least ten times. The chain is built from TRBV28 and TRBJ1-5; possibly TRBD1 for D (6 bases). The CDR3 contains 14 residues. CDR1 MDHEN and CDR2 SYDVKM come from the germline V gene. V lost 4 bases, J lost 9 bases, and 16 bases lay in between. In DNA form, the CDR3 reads TGTGCCAGCAGTTCCACAGGGAAGGGTGGGCCCCAGCATTTT. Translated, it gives CASSSTGKGGPQHF. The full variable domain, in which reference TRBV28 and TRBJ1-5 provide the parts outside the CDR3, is DVKVTQSSRYLVKRTGEKVFLECVQDMDHENMFWYRQDPGLGLRLIYFSYDVKMKEKGDIPEGYSVSREKKERFSLILESASTNQTSMYLCASSSTGKGGPQHFGDGTRLSIL.

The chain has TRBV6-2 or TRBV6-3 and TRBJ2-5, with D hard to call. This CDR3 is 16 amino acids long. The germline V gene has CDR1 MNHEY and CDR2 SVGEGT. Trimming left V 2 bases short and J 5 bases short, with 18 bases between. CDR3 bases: TGTGCCAGCAGTTACGGGCTTCACCCGGTCAGGGAGACCCAGTACTTC. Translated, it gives CASSYGLHPVRETQYF.

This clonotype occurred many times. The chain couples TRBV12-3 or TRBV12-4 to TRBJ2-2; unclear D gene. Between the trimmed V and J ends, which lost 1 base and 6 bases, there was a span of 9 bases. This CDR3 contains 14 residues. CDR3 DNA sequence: TGTGCCAGCAGTTTAGACGGATTGGCCGGGGAGCTGTTTTTT. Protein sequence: CASSLDGLAGELFF.

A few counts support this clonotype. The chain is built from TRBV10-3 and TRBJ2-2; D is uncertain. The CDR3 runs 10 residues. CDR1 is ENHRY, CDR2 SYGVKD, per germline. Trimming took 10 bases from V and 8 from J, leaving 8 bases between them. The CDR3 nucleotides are TGTGCCACCTGGAGAGGGGAGCTGTTTTTT. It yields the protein CATWRGELFF.

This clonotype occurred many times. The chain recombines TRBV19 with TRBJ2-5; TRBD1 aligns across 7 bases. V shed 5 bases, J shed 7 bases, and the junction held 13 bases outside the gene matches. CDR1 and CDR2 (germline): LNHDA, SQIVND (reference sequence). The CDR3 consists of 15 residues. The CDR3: CASSPGTAERGTQYF. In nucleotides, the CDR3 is TGTGCCAGTAGTCCAGGGACAGCCGAGCGAGGGACCCAGTACTTC.

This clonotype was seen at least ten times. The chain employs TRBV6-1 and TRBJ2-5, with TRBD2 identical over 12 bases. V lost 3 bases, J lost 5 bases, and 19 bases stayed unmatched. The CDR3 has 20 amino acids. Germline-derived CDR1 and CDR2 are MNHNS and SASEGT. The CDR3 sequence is CASSDFPLAGGPVIVETQYF. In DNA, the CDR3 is TGTGCCAGCAGTGACTTTCCCCTAGCGGGAGGGCCGGTTATTGTGGAGACCCAGTACTTC.